This T cell receptor beta chain was sequenced during a study of human T cells and chemical hapten exposure (dated by TCRdb to 2020 to 2022). Turning to the overall study: Libraries were combined into a pool for sequencing, and differences in TCR yield between samples came mainly from small differences in library volumes within the pool. In alopecia patients, the study followed how the peripheral blood TCR repertoire changed in vivo over primary and secondary sensitization to diphenylcyclopropenone (DPC), a hapten. For every blood RNA sample, sequencing covered both the TCR alpha and TCR beta chains.

Turning to this clonotype: This receptor's antigen is unknown. Per-base quality was not reported, and no clone a single base away is much larger than it.

The germline V gene specifies LGHNT as CDR1 and FRNRAP as CDR2. Trimming takes 10 bases from V and 8 bases from J, and the germline ends sit 20 bases apart. The CDR3 numbers 14 residues from cysteine through phenylalanine. The DNA shown is the 42-base CDR3, in frame from base 1. The method behind the library was RACE. The data were produced on a NextSeq 500. Library preparation attached unique molecular identifiers to individual cDNA molecules for quantitative, reproducible TCR counting. The paper's processing steps were these. The median number of TCRs per sample was approximately 98,000, ranging from roughly 20,000 to 690,600. V, J and CDR3 annotation of the TCR reads was performed with the Decombinator software suite. For PS versus PT1 abundance plots, all samples were subsampled to the same number of TCRs (28,000). TCRs were defined as expanded if absent before sensitization and observed at least eight times at the 2-week time point. TCRdb trimmed public reads at Q25 via fastp, called clones via MiXCR and kept in-frame beta chains. CDR3 protein sequences are deduplicated, and each keeps its most common genes and DNA. V and J calls and clone size were set by TCRdb, not the authors. Here the sample has about 82,000 distinct CDR3 sequences; roughly 8.7% occur a single time. The ten largest clones capture roughly 1.5% of the sample.

What the authors observed across the whole study: The number of TCRs above 1 in 1000 frequency did not change with DPC sensitization; there was no evidence of global repertoire structure alterations. After repeated subsampling, the strength of the expansion versus patch-test correlation and the threshold at which it became significant changed.

The meaning of the sample's time point label: healthy volunteer bleed at 6 weeks. Total RNA was extracted from unfractionated whole blood that had been collected in Tempus Blood RNA tubes. About 5 healthy volunteers served as TCR sequencing controls and were bled at day 0, 2 weeks and 6 weeks. This clonotype was obtained from a male donor in good health. Some clones in this sample may be carry-over from other donors' samples. The receptor chain draws on TRBV12-5 and TRBJ2-2, with the D segment identity uncertain. The sample was whole blood. The bases read TGTGCTACAAAGCTCAGTCCCTCAGGTGGGGAGCTGTTTTTT. This sequence encodes CATKLSPSGGELFF.